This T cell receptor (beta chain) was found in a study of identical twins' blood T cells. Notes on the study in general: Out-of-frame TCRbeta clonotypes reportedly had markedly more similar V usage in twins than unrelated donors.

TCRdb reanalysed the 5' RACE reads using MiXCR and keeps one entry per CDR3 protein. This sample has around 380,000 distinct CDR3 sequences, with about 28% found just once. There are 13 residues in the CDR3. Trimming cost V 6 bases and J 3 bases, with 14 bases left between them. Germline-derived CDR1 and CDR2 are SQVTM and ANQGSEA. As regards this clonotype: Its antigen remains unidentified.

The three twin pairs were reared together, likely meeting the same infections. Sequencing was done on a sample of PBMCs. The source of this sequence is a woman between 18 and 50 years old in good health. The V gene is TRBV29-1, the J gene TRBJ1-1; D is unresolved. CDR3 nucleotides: TGCAGCGTGGAATCCCGCGGGGACACTGAAGCTTTCTTT. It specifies CSVESRGDTEAFF.